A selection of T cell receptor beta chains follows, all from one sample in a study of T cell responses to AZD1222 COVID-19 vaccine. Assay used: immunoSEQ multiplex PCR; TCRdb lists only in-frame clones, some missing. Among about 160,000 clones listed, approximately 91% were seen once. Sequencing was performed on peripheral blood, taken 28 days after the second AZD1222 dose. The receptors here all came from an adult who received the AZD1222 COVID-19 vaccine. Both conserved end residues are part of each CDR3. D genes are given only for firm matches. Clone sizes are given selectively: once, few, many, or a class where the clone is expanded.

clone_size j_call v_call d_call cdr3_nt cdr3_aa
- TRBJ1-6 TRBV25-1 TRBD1 TGTGCCAGCATCGAAGGGGGGGGACAGGGGATCTATAATTCACCCCTCCACTTT CASIEGGGQGIYNSPLHF
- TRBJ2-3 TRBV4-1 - TGCGCCAGCAGCCGGAGGAGTTTTGAGGGCACAGATACGCAGTATTTT CASSRRSFEGTDTQYF
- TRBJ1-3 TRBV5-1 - TGCGCCAGCAGCTTGGGCGGGGGTGACTCTGGAAACACCATATATTTT CASSLGGGDSGNTIYF
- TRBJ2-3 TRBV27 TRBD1 TGTGCCAGCACCGGGACAGGGAGGGTCCGCACAGATACGCAGTATTTT CASTGTGRVRTDTQYF
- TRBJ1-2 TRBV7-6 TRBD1 TGTGCCAGCAGCTTAACGGACAGGGACTATGGCTACACCTTC CASSLTDRDYGYTF
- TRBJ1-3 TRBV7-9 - TGTGCCAGCAGCCCGGGATCCCGGACTTCTGGAAACACCATATATTTT CASSPGSRTSGNTIYF
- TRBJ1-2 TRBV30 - TGTGCCTGGAGACCCGGACGTAACTATGGCTACACCTTC CAWRPGRNYGYTF
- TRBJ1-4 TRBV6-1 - TGTGCCAGCAGTGAGAGGACTGGAGCCCGACTAGCGACTAATGAAAAACTGTTTTTT CASSERTGARLATNEKLFF
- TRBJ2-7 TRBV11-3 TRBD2 TGTGCCAGCAGCTACCGGACTAGCGGTACCTACGAGCAGTACTTC CASSYRTSGTYEQYF
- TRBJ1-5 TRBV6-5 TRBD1 TGTGCCAGCAGTTACACCGGGACAGGGGTGAATCAGCCCCAGCATTTT CASSYTGTGVNQPQHF
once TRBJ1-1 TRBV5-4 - TGTGCCAGCAGCGTGGGCCTTAACACTGAAGCTTTCTTT CASSVGLNTEAFF
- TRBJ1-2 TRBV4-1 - TGCGCCAGCCTGGGCACAACTGGGGGGGGCCGATTCTATGGCTACACCTTC CASLGTTGGGRFYGYTF
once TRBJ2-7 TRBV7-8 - TGTGCCAGCAGCTTCCGGGGCCCCTACGAGCAGTACTTC CASSFRGPYEQYF
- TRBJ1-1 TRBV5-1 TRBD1 TGCGCCAGCAGCTTGCGACAGGGAGACACTGAAGCTTTCTTT CASSLRQGDTEAFF
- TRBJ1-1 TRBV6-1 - TGTGCCAGCAGTGAAGGGCCCGTGAACACTGAAGCTTTCTTT CASSEGPVNTEAFF
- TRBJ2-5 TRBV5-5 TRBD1 TGTGCCAGCCGACAGGGTCTTCAAGAGACCCAGTACTTC CASRQGLQETQYF
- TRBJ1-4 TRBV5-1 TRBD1 TGCGCCAGCAGCTTGCGGACAGGGGATGAAAAACTGTTTTTT CASSLRTGDEKLFF
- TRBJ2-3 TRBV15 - TGTGCCACCAGCTCCACAGGCACTCCGACAGATACGCAGTATTTT CATSSTGTPTDTQYF
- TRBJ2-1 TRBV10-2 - TGCGCCAGCAGTACGGCAACCACTTACAATGAGCAGTTCTTC CASSTATTYNEQFF
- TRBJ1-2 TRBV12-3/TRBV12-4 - TGTGCCAGCAGTTTCTTGTATGGCTACACCTTC CASSFLYGYTF
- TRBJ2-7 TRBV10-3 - TGTGCCACCGCCGAGAGAGGAGGACACTCCTCCTACGAGCAGTACTTC CATAERGGHSSYEQYF
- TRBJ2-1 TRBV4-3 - TGCGCCAGCAGCCAACAAGGGGCCCAAAAGCGGTTTGGTAATGAGCAGTTCTTC CASSQQGAQKRFGNEQFF
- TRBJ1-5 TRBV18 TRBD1 TGTGCCAGCTCATCCGTACAGGGGCCCAATCAGCCCCAGCATTTT CASSSVQGPNQPQHF
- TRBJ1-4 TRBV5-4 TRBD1 TGTGCCAGCAGCAGGACAGGGGTTAATGAAAAACTGTTTTTT CASSRTGVNEKLFF
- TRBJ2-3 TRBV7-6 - TGTGCCAGCAGCTTAGTCGGACAGAGCACAGATACGCAGTATTTT CASSLVGQSTDTQYF
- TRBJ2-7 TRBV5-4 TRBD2 TGTGCCAGCAGCTTGGGGGTAAGCGGGAGAGCCTACGAGCAGTACTTC CASSLGVSGRAYEQYF
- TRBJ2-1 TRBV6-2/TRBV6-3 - TGTGCCAGCAGTTACTGGCCGGGGAAGACCTCCTACAATGAGCAGTTCTTC CASSYWPGKTSYNEQFF
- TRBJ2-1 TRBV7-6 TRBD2 TGTGCCAGCAGCCCCTGGACAGGGGGACTAGCGGGGCCTAGGAATGAGCAGTTCTTC CASSPWTGGLAGPRNEQFF
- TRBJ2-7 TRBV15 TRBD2 TGTGCCACCAGCAGACTTCTAGCGGGAGGGCCCTACGAGCAGTACTTC CATSRLLAGGPYEQYF
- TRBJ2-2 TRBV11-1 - TGTGCCAGCAGGGACGGCGGGGAGCTGTTTTTT CASRDGGELFF
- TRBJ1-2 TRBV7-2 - TGTGCCAGCAGCTCTCCAGCGATTTCAAACTATGGCTACACCTTC CASSSPAISNYGYTF
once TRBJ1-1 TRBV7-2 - TGTGCCAGCAGCTTGGTTGGGGGGAACACTGAAGCTTTCTTT CASSLVGGNTEAFF
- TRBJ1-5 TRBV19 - TGTGCCAGTAGTAGCGGAGGCCTCAATCAGCCCCAGCATTTT CASSSGGLNQPQHF
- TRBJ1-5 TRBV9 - TGTGCCAGCAGCGTTAACGTTGGGGCTCAGCCCCAGCATTTT CASSVNVGAQPQHF
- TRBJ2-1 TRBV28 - TGTGCCAGCTCAGTTTGGGGCAGGGCTTCCTACAATGAGCAGTTCTTC CASSVWGRASYNEQFF
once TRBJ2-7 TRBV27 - TGTGCCAGGGGCGAGAGGCCGTCTTACGAGCAGTACTTC CARGERPSYEQYF
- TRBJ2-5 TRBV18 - TGTGCCAGCTCACCACTGCCTGAGGGGAGAGAGACCCAGTACTTC CASSPLPEGRETQYF
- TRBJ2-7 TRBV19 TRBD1 TGTGCCAGTAGTACCGGGGGGACAGGGAGTGGCGAGCAGTACTTC CASSTGGTGSGEQYF
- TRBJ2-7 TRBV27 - TGTGCCAGCAGTTTAAAGGGTGGGGGTTACGAGCAGTACTTC CASSLKGGGYEQYF
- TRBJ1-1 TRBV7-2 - TGTGCCAGCAGCTCTGTGGGCTTGAACACTGAAGCTTTCTTT CASSSVGLNTEAFF
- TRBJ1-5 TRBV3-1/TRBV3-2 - TGTGCCAGCAGCCAAGACGGGGGGGATCAGCCCCAGCATTTT CASSQDGGDQPQHF
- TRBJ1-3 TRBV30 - TGTGCCTGGACCCGAAGGGTCTCTGGAAACACCATATATTTT CAWTRRVSGNTIYF
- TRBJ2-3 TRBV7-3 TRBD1 TGTGCCAGCAGCCTAAGGACAGGAACCAACACAGATACGCAGTATTTT CASSLRTGTNTDTQYF
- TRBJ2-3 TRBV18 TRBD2 TGTGCCAGCTCACCGGGTAGCGGGGGGTTGGATACGCAGTATTTT CASSPGSGGLDTQYF
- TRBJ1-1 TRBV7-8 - TGTGCCAGCAGGTTCAGGGGTGCCATGAACACTGAAGCTTTCTTT CASRFRGAMNTEAFF
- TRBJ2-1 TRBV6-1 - TGTGCCAGCAGTCCCCTCGGGACTTACGAGCAGTTCTTC CASSPLGTYEQFF
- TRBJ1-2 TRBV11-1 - TGTGCCAGCAGCTTAGCGGGACAATTGTATGGCTACACCTTC CASSLAGQLYGYTF
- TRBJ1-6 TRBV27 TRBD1 TGTGCCAGCAGTAAAATGACAGGGTCCAATTCACCCCTCCACTTT CASSKMTGSNSPLHF
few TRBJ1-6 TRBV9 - TGTGCCAGCAGCGTAACGGACAGTAATTCACCCCTCCACTTT CASSVTDSNSPLHF
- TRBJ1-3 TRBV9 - TGTGCCAGCAGCGTAGACCAGGGCACGCACGGGACCCCCGGGAACACCATATATTTT CASSVDQGTHGTPGNTIYF
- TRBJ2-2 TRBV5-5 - TGTGCCAGCAGCTTGGTGAACAGGGAGCTGTTTTTT CASSLVNRELFF
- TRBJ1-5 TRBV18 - TGTGCCAGCTCGCGGACGGGGTCTAGCAATCAGCCCCAGCATTTT CASSRTGSSNQPQHF
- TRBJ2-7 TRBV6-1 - TGTGCCAGCAGTGAGGCGGTGGGCAGCTCCTACGAGCAGTACTTC CASSEAVGSSYEQYF